This TCR beta chain was captured by sequencing in a study of cytomegalovirus exposure and HLA in healthy donors. The study, taken as a whole, reports: In vitro data verified a few CMV-associated chains as specific for CMV antigens. Judged likely to be a sequencing artifact was a cluster of highly shared sequence variants. An assumption of roughly uniform sequencing depth across donors underlay the presence/absence analyses.

In this sample, this clone turned up a few times. Its antigen is still unknown. With 60 Vbeta and 13 Jbeta primers, the PCR was carried out. Repertoires were generated with immunoSEQ multiplex PCR, while TCRdb's copy carries only in-frame clones and drops some. The table has roughly 180,000 clones, over 65% seen once. The germline V gene has CDR1 SNHLY and CDR2 FYNNEI. This CDR3 is built from 14 residues. Trimming pared 6 bases from V and 5 bases from J, leaving 13 bases between. The material sequenced was PBMCs. This clonotype originated in a woman aged 55-70 years in good health and CMV-seropositive. J is TRBJ1-4 and V is TRBV2; D is possibly TRBD1 (5 bases). CDR3 region: CASSLDTLNEKLFF. The CDR3 DNA is TGTGCCAGCAGCCTGGACACGCTAAATGAAAAACTGTTTTTT. The entire variable domain, with the rest obtained from reference TRBV2 and TRBJ1-4, is as follows: EPEVTQTPSHQVTQMGQEVILRCVPISNHLYFYWYRQILGQKVEFLVSFYNNEISEKSEIFDDQFSVERPDGSNFTLKIRSTKLEDSAMYFCASSLDTLNEKLFFGSGTQLSVL.